These T cell receptor beta chains were read from a single sample in a study of T cells in localized non-small cell lung cancer. TCRdb's table, derived via immunoSEQ multiplex PCR, lists solely in-frame clones and lacks some. The sample has 52,000 or so clones; approximately 90% are singletons. The specimen was peripheral blood, collected before any cancer treatment. The receptor source for this set is a male donor older than 55 with stage III squamous cell lung carcinoma. CDR3s include the opening cysteine and the closing phenylalanine or tryptophan. D genes are given only for firm matches. Not every row has a clone size; where given, it reads once, few, many or a size class.

J gene	CDR3 length	V gene	clone size	D gene	CDR3 protein	CDR3 DNA
TRBJ2-7	18	TRBV30	NA	TRBD2	CAWRTSLLAGGFTYEQYF	TGTGCCTGGAGGACCTCACTCCTAGCGGGGGGTTTCACCTACGAGCAGTACTTC
TRBJ2-7	14	TRBV5-1	few	TRBD1	CASSSTGTVEGQYF	TGCGCCAGCAGCTCGACCGGGACAGTAGAAGGGCAGTACTTC
TRBJ2-7	12	TRBV6-6	NA	NA	CASTELRRGLYF	TGTGCCAGCACCGAACTAAGGCGGGGGCTGTACTTC
TRBJ2-3	14	TRBV28	NA	NA	CATKVGVSTDTQYF	TGTGCCACCAAGGTCGGGGTAAGCACAGATACGCAGTATTTT
TRBJ1-5	13	TRBV19	NA	NA	CASDTPRDQPQHF	TGTGCCAGTGACACCCCGAGGGATCAGCCCCAGCATTTT
TRBJ2-1	11	TRBV6-5	few	NA	CASHNPGEQFF	TGTGCCAGCCATAACCCTGGTGAGCAGTTCTTC
TRBJ2-3	15	TRBV15	NA	NA	CATSREASLGDTQYF	TGTGCCACCAGCAGAGAAGCGTCCCTCGGAGATACGCAGTATTTT
TRBJ2-3	14	TRBV7-2	NA	NA	CASSLGAVTDTQYF	TGTGCCAGCAGCTTAGGCGCCGTTACAGATACGCAGTATTTT
TRBJ2-5	15	TRBV28	NA	TRBD2	CASSSLAGTQETQYF	TGTGCCAGCAGTTCACTAGCGGGGACACAAGAGACCCAGTACTTC
TRBJ2-7	16	TRBV4-2	NA	NA	CASSPDTGQISYEQYF	TGTGCCAGCAGCCCAGATACGGGACAAATATCCTACGAGCAGTACTTC
TRBJ1-2	13	TRBV30	once	NA	CAWSVRSRSGYTF	TGTGCCTGGAGTGTACGTAGCCGGTCGGGCTACACCTTC